These T cell receptor beta chains were read from a single sample in a study of T cell changes during pregnancy in multiple sclerosis. Here immunoSEQ multiplex PCR was the method, and the copy in TCRdb shows in-frame clones only, minus some. Of more than 9,000 clones listed, around 88% are singletons. The material sequenced was CD8+ T cells from peripheral blood mononuclear cells, taken in the first trimester of pregnancy. These receptors were obtained from a female donor in good health, enrolled as a control in a pregnancy study. Both conserved end residues are part of each CDR3. Each record gives: D gene, V gene, J gene, CDR3 protein. D genes are given only for firm matches.

NA,TRBV5-6,TRBJ1-1,CASSLGAQGNTEAFF
TRBD2,TRBV19,TRBJ2-7,CASSPRGGPEQYF
TRBD1,TRBV5-1,TRBJ2-7,CASSPDDPGQEQYF
NA,TRBV5-4,TRBJ2-7,CASSLDRSFIEQYF
TRBD2,TRBV2,TRBJ2-3,CAGDLAGGLGVEDTQYF
NA,TRBV6-5,TRBJ2-3,CASSYSSADTQYF
TRBD2,TRBV2,TRBJ2-6,CATGTNGGSGANVLTF
TRBD1,TRBV27,TRBJ2-7,CASSRDRGYEQYF
NA,TRBV5-1,TRBJ2-1,CASSLDLGNEQFF
NA,TRBV9,TRBJ1-1,CASSVHLTTGVNTEAFF
NA,TRBV7-2,TRBJ1-2,CASSLSQDGYTF
TRBD1,TRBV16,TRBJ2-6,CASSGGQGVNVLTF
TRBD2,TRBV7-9,TRBJ2-7,CASSLSMASGNYEQYF
NA,TRBV27,TRBJ1-1,CASRQGQETEAFF
NA,TRBV13,TRBJ1-2,CASRIAGAYGYTF
NA,TRBV11-2,TRBJ2-2,CASSFPPGTGELFF
TRBD1,TRBV4-1,TRBJ1-2,CASSQAKTGAQNYGYTF
TRBD2,TRBV19,TRBJ2-1,CASSITAGAYNEQFF
NA,TRBV12-5,TRBJ2-2,CASGWRATTNTGELFF
NA,TRBV19,TRBJ1-2,CASSVPSPFSDYGYTF
TRBD1,TRBV11-2,TRBJ2-7,CASSLAETGGTYEQYF